This T cell receptor (beta chain) derives from a study of shared clonotypes between healthy human individuals (dated by TCRdb to the early 2020s). Context from the whole study: Two women and a few men aged 18 to 49 years were included in the cohort. Per donor, three plates each were used for CD4 naive and CD4 memory, two for CD8 naive, and one for CD8 memory. To estimate repertoire size and how much clonotypes are shared between individuals, the study performed deep sequencing of blood TCR repertoires from a few healthy adults. To increase sequencing depth and limit assay-specific biases, TCR repertoire library preparation and sequencing were carried out by different laboratories using diverse techniques. Leukapheresis yielded between about 0.9 and 9.5 billion PBMCs per donor.

Using the deep immunoSEQ assay, TCR CDR3 regions were amplified from genomic DNA by multiplex PCR. Extracted genomic DNA from each cell subset was spread evenly across all wells of several immunoSEQ 96-well plates, with each plate serving as a replicate. For sorted subsets, approximately 0.2 ug of genomic DNA, equivalent to about 30,000 T cell genomes, went into each replicate PCR. Purified libraries were measured with a Qubit 3.0 fluorometer, size-checked on a Bioanalyzer 2100, and measured again with the KAPA Library Quantification kit. Every immunoSEQ 96-well plate was sequenced on a separate single-read 150-cycle Illumina NextSeq 550 flow cell. In the authors' own workflow: The immunoSEQ output contained only junctional sequences without quality scores, so filtering could not match that applied to full-length reads. To assign V/J genes and CDR3, sequences were annotated using PyIR, a Python wrapper for IgBLAST v1.9, with IMGT germline references. Any read was removed if the V/J assignment was weak (E-value above 1e-6), the CDR3 was missing, or the read contained stop codons, out-of-frame junctions, or ambiguous translated residues. V3J clonotypes were defined as sequences sharing an identical inferred V gene, J gene, and CDR3 amino acid sequence. Percentage overlap between repertoires was computed as shared unique clonotypes divided by the size of the smaller repertoire. Three approaches were used to assess repertoire richness: RTK rarefaction, the Chao1 estimator, and Recon v2.1 estimates of unobserved clonotypes. For all TCRbeta clonotypes obtained by the gDNA method from a handful of donors, generation probabilities were computed with OLGA. This is the immuneACCESS table as TCRdb keeps it, with only in-frame sequences that have V and J called. A part of the clones is gone; compared with another copy, unresolved V genes explain less than half, and the rest is unexplained. Clonal size and the V and J genes are those of that table, whereas D and trimming came from the DNA. In all, the sample holds about 1 million clones, and approximately 68% of those were seen once. The ten largest account for nearly 1.5% of the sample.

This clone turned up a few times. It lacks a known antigen. Base quality data are lacking; no much larger clone is found one base away. Donors were healthy HIV-negative adults with no recently reported acute infections or vaccinations. Every donor was a Caucasian adult living in Nashville, Tennessee, USA. CD4+ T cells were enriched through magnetic negative selection, after which naive cells were positively selected on CD45RA and the remaining negative fraction served as the memory subset. After blood collection by leukapheresis, PBMCs were isolated using Ficoll-Histopaque density gradient centrifugation and then cryopreserved in the vapor phase of liquid nitrogen. Purity and quantity of every magnetically sorted T cell population were checked by analytical flow cytometry. From each sorted fraction, genomic DNA was isolated and quantified by UV absorbance on a Nanodrop 2000c. Taken from the germline V gene, the CDR1 and CDR2 loops are SQVTM and ANQGSEA. Counted from cysteine to phenylalanine, this CDR3 has 17 amino acids. Only the CDR3 portion is preserved as DNA: 51 bases, with reading frame beginning at the first base. V lost 0 bases and J lost 2 bases, and the count of bases not matched to a germline gene is 8.

Beyond this particular receptor, the publication reports: The small number of donors limited the genetic and exposure-history diversity represented. Naive subsets generally had larger estimated clonotype richness than memory subsets. Sampling was restricted to blood, and TCR repertoires in tissues likely differ from the TCR repertoires found in blood. Even with the large sequencing depth, rarefaction of the sorted-subset datasets indicated that sequencing was incomplete. Pairwise subsampling led to the expectation that sequencing depth would affect the degree of clonotype sharing among donors. Compared with non-shared clonotypes, the clonotypes found in all four sorted-subset donors had higher generation probabilities. Sharing across several donors was observed for about 5% of naive CD4, under 4% of naive CD8, 2.3% of memory CD4, and over 0.3% of memory CD8 clonotypes.

The receptor comes from a man younger than 35 in good health. The material sequenced was memory CD4+ T cells sorted from blood. Reading the label with the study, this specimen's cell subset or site is: CD45RA-negative fraction. The V and J segments used are TRBV29-1 and TRBJ2-4; TRBD1 lines up with 9 middle nucleotides. In nucleotide form, the sequence is TGCAGCGTTGAAGAGGGGACAGGGTATATGACCAAAAACATTCAGTACTTC. The encoded protein is CSVEEGTGYMTKNIQYF.